These 6 T cell receptor beta chains came from one sample sequenced in a study of memory CD4+ T cells and cytomegalovirus serostatus. The table came from immunoSEQ multiplex PCR; TCRdb's copy has only in-frame clones and leaves some out. This sample has over 45,000 clones; over 80% occur once, and the top ten carry roughly 0.4%. The sort gate was single viable CD3+CD4+CD8-CD45RO+ cells for memory CD4+ T cells. Sample: memory CD4+ T cells from blood. The receptors were gathered from an adult in good health and CMV-seronegative.

The rearrangement links TRBV4-1 to TRBJ1-3; 9 bases are shared with TRBD1. V trimming: 3 bases; J trimming: 4 bases; junction bases outside the gene matches: 7. The CDR3 sequence is 16 residues long. In germline, CDR1 is MGHRA, CDR2 YSYEKL. CDR3 nucleotides: TGCGCCAGCAGCCATGTTGGGACAGGGAAAGGAAACACCATATATTTT. Protein product: CASSHVGTGKGNTIYF.

In its sample, this clone was seen a few times. The genes are TRBV5-1 and TRBJ1-1; D unresolved. V lost 4 bases and J lost 0, with 7 bases in between. CDR1 and CDR2 (germline): SGHRS, YFSETQ. The CDR3 is 13 residues long. CDR3 loop: CASSLRLNTEAFF. The CDR3 DNA sequence: TGCGCCAGCAGCCTCAGGCTGAACACTGAAGCTTTCTTT.

The chain employs TRBV20-1 and TRBJ1-1; no reliable D call. There are 11 residues in the CDR3. CDR1 is DFQATT, CDR2 SNEGSKA, per germline (reference sequence). V lost 7 bases and J lost 4, with 10 bases in between. CDR3 sequence (DNA): TGCAGTGTGCTTCGAGTCACTGAAGCTTTCTTT. This gives the protein CSVLRVTEAFF.

This clone counts as medium-sized. V gene TRBV4-3 combines with J gene TRBJ1-6; D is unresolved. Germline assignment: CDR1 LGHNA and CDR2 YSLEER. This CDR3 has 15 amino acids. V was pared by 0 bases and J by 7 bases, with 10 bases between. The CDR3 region is CASSQETGLNSPLHF. As DNA, the CDR3 is TGCGCCAGCAGCCAAGAAACCGGGCTAAATTCACCCCTCCACTTT.

A few counts support this clone. V gene TRBV4-1 combines with J gene TRBJ2-5; TRBD2 matches at 9 bases. The V segment lost 3 bases and the J segment 7 bases; nucleotides outside the gene matches: 3. Germline CDR1 reads MGHRA; CDR2 reads YSYEKL. The CDR3 is 13 residues long. CDR3 region: CASSQLAGTTQYF. The CDR3 region has the DNA TGCGCCAGCAGCCAGCTAGCGGGGACGACCCAGTACTTC.

The chain has TRBV15 and TRBJ2-7; 7 bases are shared with TRBD1. The length of the CDR3 is 14 residues. The germline V gene has CDR1 LNHNV and CDR2 YYDKDF (reference sequence). V was pared by 2 bases and J by 9 bases, with 10 bases of the junction left unmatched. CDR3 amino acids: CATSRPGTVTMQYF. Written as DNA, the CDR3 is TGTGCCACCAGCAGACCCGGGACAGTTACGATGCAGTACTTC.